The 15 T cell receptor beta chains reported below all come from one sample, sequenced in a study of T cell repertoires in cytomegalovirus infection. In TCRdb, the reads were re-called with MiXCR into one record per CDR3 protein. This sample has a few hundred thousand distinct CDR3 sequences; about a sixth occur once, and the top ten carry 40% to 55%. Sequencing input: CD8+ T cells from PBMCs. The origin of the receptors is a human donor in good health (CMV status not recorded). Some clones in this sample may be carry-over from other donors' samples.

This clonotype appeared many times. V usage is TRBV20-1 and J usage is TRBJ2-1, with D perhaps TRBD2 (6 bases). Germline V gene data show CDR1 as DFQATT and CDR2 as SNEGSKA (reference sequence). The CDR3 has 15 amino acids. Deletions cut 0 bases from V and 3 bases from J, with 12 bases between. CDR3 region: CSARDRAGIYNEQFF. The CDR3 DNA reads as TGCAGTGCTAGAGATCGCGCGGGGATCTACAATGAGCAGTTCTTC.

V and J are TRBV6-2 or TRBV6-3 and TRBJ2-6, with 8 bases matching TRBD1. CDR3 length equals 20 residues. Germline loops: CDR1 MNHEY, CDR2 SVGEGT. V trimming: 0 bases; J trimming: 2 bases; junction bases outside the gene matches: 12. In DNA, the CDR3 is TGTGCCAGCAGTTACTCCCCCTGGGCAGGGGGCATCACTGGGGCCAACGTCCTGACTTTC. It codes for CASSYSPWAGGITGANVLTF.

Ten or more counts support this clonotype. This rearrangement joins TRBV7-8 to TRBJ2-7; D might be TRBD2 (5 bases). The CDR3 consists of 12 residues. From germline, CDR1 is SGHVS and CDR2 FQNEAQ. Deletions cut 5 bases from V and 3 bases from J, with 8 bases between. The CDR3 nucleotides read TGTGCCAGCAGCCGAGAGGGCTACGAGCAGTACTTC. As protein: CASSREGYEQYF.

This clonotype has ten or more counts. This rearrangement joins TRBV11-1 to TRBJ2-3; 7 positions agree with TRBD1. Losses at the gene ends were 7 bases for V and 2 bases for J; bases not matched to a gene: 3. This CDR3 region has 13 residues. From germline, CDR1 is SGHAT and CDR2 FQDESV (reference sequence). DNA of the CDR3: TGTGCCAGCATCGACAGGGTCACAGATACGCAGTATTTT. It translates to CASIDRVTDTQYF.

With respect to this clonotype: This clone may be a read error of a much larger clone one base away. V and J are TRBV7-8 and TRBJ1-5; D not resolved. CDR1 is SGHVS, CDR2 FQNEAQ, per germline. The CDR3 runs 15 residues. The CDR3 DNA is TGTGCCAGCAGCTTAGCACAGTCAAGCAATCGGCCCCAGCATTTT. Protein: CASSLAQSSNRPQHF. The full variable domain, rest sourced from reference TRBV7-8 and TRBJ1-5, is GAGVSQSPRYKVAKRGQDVALRCDPISGHVSLFWYQQALGQGPEFLTYFQNEAQLDKSGLPSDRFFAERPEGSVSTLKIQRTQQEDSAVYLCASSLAQSSNRPQHFGDGTRLSIL.

This clonotype was picked up a small number of times. This chain links TRBV19 with TRBJ1-2, with D hard to call. The V and J ends lost 8 bases and 2 bases respectively, with 21 bases between them. The CDR3 length is 16 residues. Germline-derived CDR1 and CDR2 are LNHDA and SQIVND (reference sequence). CDR3 sequence: CASRTAYEGQNYGYTF. In DNA, the CDR3 is TGTGCCAGTCGGACGGCGTATGAGGGTCAAAACTATGGCTACACCTTC.

Many counts were recorded for this clonotype. The rearrangement links TRBV7-6 to TRBJ1-1; 7 bases fit TRBD1. CDR1 is SGHVS and CDR2 is FNYEAQ in the germline V gene. V shed 8 bases, J shed 1 base, and the junction held 4 bases outside the gene matches. This CDR3 comprises 13 residues. CDR3 bases: TGTGCCAGCGGACAGGATGCGAACACTGAAGCTTTCTTT. Translated: CASGQDANTEAFF.

There are many counts of this clonotype. The chain is built from TRBV11-2 and TRBJ2-1, with TRBD1 matching 7 bases. The ends lost 1 base at V and 9 bases at J; junction bases unmatched: 3. From germline, CDR1 is SGHAT and CDR2 FQNNGV. The CDR3 is 13 amino acids. The CDR3 DNA sequence: TGTGCCAGCAGCTTAGGACAGGGTAGTGAGCAGTTCTTC. Its protein is CASSLGQGSEQFF.

The V and J genes are TRBV19 and TRBJ2-6; D gene uncertain. Trimming removed 7 bases from V and 0 bases from J, with 13 bases in between. The CDR3 is 16 residues long. CDR1 is LNHDA and CDR2 is SQIVND in the germline V gene (reference sequence). The CDR3: CASTQTPRSGANVLTF. Written as DNA, the CDR3 is TGTGCCAGTACCCAGACTCCCCGCTCTGGGGCCAACGTCCTGACTTTC.

In its sample, this clonotype was seen a few times. The V and J genes are TRBV29-1 and TRBJ1-1; no clear D. Germline lookup yields CDR1 SQVTM and CDR2 ANQGSEA. The length of the CDR3 is 10 residues. Trimming removed 5 bases at V and 4 bases at J, with 5 bases between. The CDR3 loop is CSVRPTEAFF. As DNA, the CDR3 is TGCAGCGTTAGACCCACTGAAGCTTTCTTT.

This clonotype was observed a few times. The chain has TRBV7-9 and TRBJ2-1, with unresolved D. Germline values: CDR1 SEHNR, CDR2 FQNEAQ (reference sequence). The V gene lost 8 bases and the J gene lost 5 bases, with 7 bases spanning the gap. CDR3 length equals 11 residues. The CDR3 DNA reads as TGTGCCAGCGCCCGTAACAATGAGCAGTTCTTC. Protein: CASARNNEQFF.

This clonotype was seen only a few times. In nucleotides, the CDR3 is TGCAGTGCCTATGGGGGTGGTTTGCAGCCCCAGCATTTT. This sequence encodes CSAYGGGLQPQHF. The V and J genes are TRBV20-1 and TRBJ1-5; perhaps TRBD1 as D (5 bases). The V gene's germline CDR1 is DFQATT and CDR2 SNEGSKA (reference sequence). This CDR3 region has 13 residues. V was trimmed by 6 bases and J by 7 bases, leaving 16 bases between them.

This sequence joins TRBV7-9 and TRBJ2-3; D may be TRBD1 or TRBD2 (5 bases each). Germline CDR1 and CDR2: SEHNR and FQNEAQ (reference sequence). V lost 5 bases and J 1 base, leaving 19 bases between the germline ends. The CDR3 consists of 17 residues. The CDR3 region is CASSPSLVRDRTDTQYF. CDR3 coding DNA: TGTGCCAGCAGCCCGTCGTTGGTCAGGGACCGCACAGATACGCAGTATTTT.

There are a few counts of this clonotype. The rearrangement links TRBV6-1 to TRBJ2-7; D remains ambiguous. Germline CDR1 reads MNHNS; CDR2 reads SASEGT. This CDR3 comprises 15 residues. V gave up 7 bases and J gave up 0 bases, with 16 bases separating them. CDR3 amino acids: CASTEIRAYSYEQYF. The CDR3 nucleotides read TGTGCCAGCACGGAGATCCGGGCCTACTCCTACGAGCAGTACTTC.

This rearrangement joins TRBV4-1 to TRBJ2-7; the match to TRBD1 covers 10 bases. The CDR3 length is 15 residues. Germline V gene data show CDR1 as MGHRA and CDR2 as YSYEKL. J lost 5 bases, V lost 1 base, and 5 bases had no gene match. The CDR3 loop is CASSQGDRGLDEQYF. In DNA form, the CDR3 reads TGCGCCAGCAGCCAAGGGGACAGGGGTTTGGACGAGCAGTACTTC.